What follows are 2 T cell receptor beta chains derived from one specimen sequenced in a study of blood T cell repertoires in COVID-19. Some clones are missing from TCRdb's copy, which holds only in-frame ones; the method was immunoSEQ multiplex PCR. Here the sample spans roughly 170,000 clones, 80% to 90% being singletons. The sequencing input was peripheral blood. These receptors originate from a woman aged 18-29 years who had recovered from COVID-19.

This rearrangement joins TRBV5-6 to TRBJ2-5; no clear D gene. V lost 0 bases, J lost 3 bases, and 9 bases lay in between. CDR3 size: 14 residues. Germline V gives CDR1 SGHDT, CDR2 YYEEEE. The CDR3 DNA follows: TGTGCCAGCAGCTTGGATTGGGCCGAAGAGACCCAGTACTTC. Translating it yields CASSLDWAEETQYF.

CDR3 in amino acids: CASSHRGRGTGELFF. In DNA, the CDR3 is TGTGCCAGCAGCCATCGCGGTCGCGGCACCGGGGAGCTGTTTTTT. The V call is TRBV14, the J call TRBJ2-2; no clear D. The germline V and J ends were trimmed by 3 bases and 4 bases, with 12 bases remaining between them. The CDR3 loop spans 15 amino acids. Looked up from germline, CDR1 is SGHDN and CDR2 is FVKESK.